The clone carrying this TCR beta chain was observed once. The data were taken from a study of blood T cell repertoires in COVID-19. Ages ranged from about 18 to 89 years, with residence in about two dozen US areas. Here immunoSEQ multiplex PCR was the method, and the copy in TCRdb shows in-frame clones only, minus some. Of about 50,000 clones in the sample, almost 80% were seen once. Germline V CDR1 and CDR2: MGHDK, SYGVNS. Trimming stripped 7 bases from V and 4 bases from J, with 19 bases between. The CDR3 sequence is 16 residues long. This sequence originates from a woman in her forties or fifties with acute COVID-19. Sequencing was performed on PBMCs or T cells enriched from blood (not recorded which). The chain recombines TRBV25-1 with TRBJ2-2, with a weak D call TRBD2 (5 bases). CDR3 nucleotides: TGTGCCAGCACCACCTCCCAGGCGGGTTCCACCGGGGAGCTGTTTTTT. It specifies CASTTSQAGSTGELFF.